These T cell receptor beta chains were read from a single sample in a study of T cell repertoires in cytomegalovirus infection. Their target antigens are unknown. TCRdb re-called the reads with MiXCR, one entry per CDR3 protein. The repertoire has around 710,000 distinct CDR3 sequences, roughly 29% of them found once; the top ten carry 10% to 15%. Sample: cultured CD8+ T cells from PBMCs, taken from culture after CMV antigen stimulation. These receptor sequences come from a human donor in good health (CMV status not recorded). Some clones in this sample may be carry-over from other donors' samples. CDR3s include the opening cysteine and the closing phenylalanine or tryptophan. Each record gives: J gene, D gene, V gene, clone size, CDR3 DNA, CDR3 protein. The D gene is left open where the match is weak. The size of a clone is reported for some rows only, either as once, few or many, or as a class for expanded clones.

>TRBJ2-4|NA|TRBV29-1|NA
TGCAGCGTTGAAGATGGATTTGGGCTAGCCAAAAACATTCAGTACTTC
CSVEDGFGLAKNIQYF
>TRBJ1-1|NA|TRBV28|NA
TGTGCCAGCAGTTTCCAGGGATTTGGATTGGCTGAAGCTTTCTTT
CASSFQGFGLAEAFF
>TRBJ2-2|TRBD2|TRBV13|NA
TGTGCCAGCAGCTCCCTTGGTGGCGGGGGGGCCCCCGGGAACACCGGGGAGCTGTTTTTT
CASSSLGGGGAPGNTGELFF
>TRBJ2-1|TRBD2|TRBV7-2|many
TGTGCCAGCAGCTCAAGCGGGGGGGCCGGGAATGAGCAGTTCTTC
CASSSSGGAGNEQFF
>TRBJ1-3|NA|TRBV7-4|NA
TGTGCCAGCAGCTATGGCGACTTAGACTCTGGAAACACCATATATTTT
CASSYGDLDSGNTIYF
>TRBJ2-3|NA|TRBV7-2|NA
TGTGCCACCAGACTAGAAGGGATATGCACAGATACGCAGTATTTT
CATRLEGICTDTQYF
>TRBJ2-7|TRBD1|TRBV7-8|many
TGTGCCAGCAGCGCCGTGCATGGGACAGGGAACGAGCAGTACTTC
CASSAVHGTGNEQYF
>TRBJ2-1|TRBD2|TRBV12-3/TRBV12-4|many
TGTGCCAGCAGTTCCTTACTAGCGGGGGTTTACAATGAGCAGTTCTTC
CASSSLLAGVYNEQFF
>TRBJ2-1|TRBD1|TRBV7-2|many
TGTGCCAGCAGCCAGGGGGAATACAATGAGCAGTTCTTC
CASSQGEYNEQFF
>TRBJ1-2|TRBD1|TRBV7-9|NA
TGTGCCAGCAGCTTCCCTTTCCGACAGGGGGTATTCTATGGCTACACCTTC
CASSFPFRQGVFYGYTF
>TRBJ2-1|TRBD2|TRBV19|few
TGTGCCAGTAGTATAGATCTAGCGGGGGACTCCTACAATGAGCAGTTCTTC
CASSIDLAGDSYNEQFF
>TRBJ1-2|NA|TRBV19|few
TGTGCCAGTAGTCCCTTAGACCCTAAAAGGGATGGCTACACCTTC
CASSPLDPKRDGYTF
>TRBJ1-1|TRBD1|TRBV14|NA
TGTGCCAGCAGCCAATTCCGACAGGGGGGAGACACTTTCTTT
CASSQFRQGGDTFF
>TRBJ2-3|NA|TRBV27|NA
TGTGCCAGCAGTCTCCAAACTAAGGATACGCAGTATTTT
CASSLQTKDTQYF
>TRBJ2-3|TRBD2|TRBV28|few
TGTGCCAGCAGTTTCACTAGCGGGGTGGTAGATACGCAGTATTTT
CASSFTSGVVDTQYF
>TRBJ1-1|NA|TRBV5-1|NA
TGCGCCAGCAGTTCATACAGTCCCGCGGACACTGAAGCTTTCTTT
CASSSYSPADTEAFF
>TRBJ1-2|TRBD1|TRBV25-1|NA
TGTGCCAGCAGTGAATATTATGGGACAGGGAGGGGACTTGAGGGCTACACCTTC
CASSEYYGTGRGLEGYTF
>TRBJ1-2|NA|TRBV7-2|many
TGTGCCAGCAGCCATACAGGGAACAACTATGGCTACACCTTC
CASSHTGNNYGYTF
>TRBJ1-5|NA|TRBV15|NA
TGTGCCACCAGCAGAGATCTGGGCCTCAATCATCCCCAGCATTTT
CATSRDLGLNHPQHF
>TRBJ2-1|NA|TRBV6-8|NA
TGTGCCAGCAGTCTCAACCCCGAGGTGGGGGATGAGCAGTTCTTC
CASSLNPEVGDEQFF
>TRBJ2-1|TRBD2|TRBV7-2|many
TGTGCCAGCAGACCCGGGACTAGCGGGGGGGCATTCTACAATGAGCAGTTCTTC
CASRPGTSGGAFYNEQFF
>TRBJ1-1|TRBD1|TRBV25-1|NA
TGTGCCAGCAGTGGAGTACGCCGGGACAGGGGGCAAAGTGAAGCTTTCTTT
CASSGVRRDRGQSEAFF
>TRBJ1-4|TRBD1|TRBV27|NA
TGTGCCAGTCGGACAGGCGACAATGAAAAACTGTTTTTT
CASRTGDNEKLFF
>TRBJ1-2|TRBD1|TRBV12-5|NA
TGTGCTAGTGGTTTGAACAGGGGGTTATATGGCTACACCTTC
CASGLNRGLYGYTF
>TRBJ2-1|TRBD2|TRBV10-3|few
TGTGCCATCAGTGAGTTAAGCGGGGACTACAATGAGCAGTTCTTC
CAISELSGDYNEQFF
>TRBJ2-7|TRBD1|TRBV10-3|NA
TGTGCCATCAGTGACCCGGGACAGCTTTACGAGCAGTACTTC
CAISDPGQLYEQYF
>TRBJ1-1|TRBD1|TRBV7-9|few
TGTGCCAGCAGCTACCTAGGACAGGGCACTGAAGCTTTCTTT
CASSYLGQGTEAFF
>TRBJ2-1|NA|TRBV4-1|NA
TGCGCCAGCAGCCAAGGAGTAGAAGAGTTCTTC
CASSQGVEEFF
>TRBJ1-2|NA|TRBV11-2|many
TGTGCCAGCAGCTTAGGTGGGACGGTCTATGGCTACACCTTC
CASSLGGTVYGYTF
>TRBJ1-1|NA|TRBV4-2|NA
TGTGCCAGCAGCCAAGATTTTGGGCTTATGAACACTGAAGCTTTCTTT
CASSQDFGLMNTEAFF
>TRBJ2-2|NA|TRBV7-9|few
TGTGCCAGCAGCTCTTTGACAGGAGCCAATAAAGAGAACACCGGGGAGCTGTTTTTT
CASSSLTGANKENTGELFF
>TRBJ2-3|TRBD2|TRBV6-8|NA
TGTGCCAGCAGTTACACAATTCTAGCGGGGGGGAGCACAGATACGCAGTATTTT
CASSYTILAGGSTDTQYF
>TRBJ1-1|NA|TRBV6-5|NA
TGTGCCAGCAGAGGGTTCATGAACACTGAAGCTTTCTTT
CASRGFMNTEAFF
>TRBJ1-1|TRBD1|TRBV7-9|NA
TGTGCCAGCAGCTCAGGGGGCCGTTCTGAAGCTTTCTTT
CASSSGGRSEAFF
>TRBJ1-3|NA|TRBV7-9|once
TGTGCCAGCAGCTTAGCGCTCGGACAGGGAAACACCATATATTTT
CASSLALGQGNTIYF
>TRBJ1-1|NA|TRBV4-1|few
TGCGCCAGCAGCCGAACAAATAGGGACAAGTTTGAAGCTTTCTTT
CASSRTNRDKFEAFF
>TRBJ1-3|TRBD1|TRBV12-3/TRBV12-4|NA
TGTGCCAGCACCTCGGACAGGGCTGGAAACACCATATATTTT
CASTSDRAGNTIYF
>TRBJ2-5|TRBD1|TRBV11-3|few
TGTGCCAGCAGCGGTCGATCGACAGGGGGGCAAGAGACCCAGTACTTC
CASSGRSTGGQETQYF
>TRBJ1-4|NA|TRBV27|NA
TGTGCCAGCGGTAGGGCCAGAACTAATGAAAAACTGTTTTTT
CASGRARTNEKLFF
>TRBJ1-1|NA|TRBV7-9|NA
TGTGCCAGCAGCCCCCACGCGAGGGGGAACACTGAAGCTTTCTTT
CASSPHARGNTEAFF